Below are 32 T cell receptor beta chains sequenced from a single sample in a study of blood T cell repertoires in COVID-19. Produced via immunoSEQ multiplex PCR; TCRdb's table is partial and in-frame only. Seen here are some 14,000 clones, around 91% observed once, and the top ten hold 20%. Material for sequencing was peripheral blood. These receptors all stem from a human donor with active COVID-19. The donor label of this sample is uncertain.

The chain joins TRBV4-1 to TRBJ2-1; D might be TRBD1 (5 bases). Germline CDR1 MGHRA, CDR2 YSYEKL. V was trimmed by 0 bases and J by 9 bases, leaving 15 bases between them. The CDR3 extends over 15 amino acids. The CDR3 loop is CASSQEKGLVGEQFF. In DNA, the CDR3 is TGCGCCAGCAGCCAAGAAAAGGGGCTGGTGGGTGAGCAGTTCTTC.

V usage is TRBV19 and J usage is TRBJ2-1; TRBD2 aligns across 10 bases. The CDR3 is made up of 16 amino acids. Trimming removed 3 bases from V and 6 bases from J; junction bases left unmatched: 8. Germline-derived CDR1 and CDR2 are LNHDA and SQIVND (reference sequence). This CDR3 reads CASSMGPSGGVNEQFF. CDR3 sequence (DNA): TGTGCCAGTAGTATGGGGCCAAGCGGGGGGGTCAATGAGCAGTTCTTC.

The chain uses TRBV6-1 and TRBJ1-1; TRBD1 is a possible D gene (5 bases). There are 13 residues in the CDR3. The germline V and J ends were trimmed by 2 bases and 7 bases, with 11 bases remaining between them. CDR1 is MNHNS, CDR2 SASEGT, per germline. The CDR3 DNA is TGTGCCAGCAGTGAATACGGGGGGGATGAAGCTTTCTTT. This gives the protein CASSEYGGDEAFF.

The J gene is TRBJ1-1, the V gene TRBV19; D possibly corresponds to TRBD1 (6 bases). The germline CDR1 and CDR2 sequences are LNHDA and SQIVND (reference sequence). V dropped 4 bases and J dropped 1 base, with 19 bases sitting between them. The CDR3 totals 17 residues. This chain's CDR3 is CASSTQLGQPKNTEAFF. In DNA, the CDR3 is TGTGCCAGTAGTACCCAACTCGGACAGCCTAAGAACACTGAAGCTTTCTTT.

This clone was recorded only once. The CDR3 DNA follows: TGTGCCAGCAGCTTAGTTTCGGGACAGAATCAGCCCCAGCATTTT. Its translation: CASSLVSGQNQPQHF. The chain joins TRBV7-2 to TRBJ1-5; 7 bases fit TRBD1. CDR1 is SGHTA and CDR2 is FQGNSA in the germline V gene. The CDR3 is 15 residues long. The trim removed 1 base at V and 4 bases at J, leaving 4 bases unmatched.

V usage is TRBV28 and J usage is TRBJ2-2, with D maybe TRBD2 (5 bases). Trimming left V 6 bases short and J 10 bases short, with 12 bases between. The V gene's germline CDR1 is MDHEN and CDR2 SYDVKM. The CDR3 spans 12 residues. The CDR3 loop is CASRDSLEELFF. In DNA, the CDR3 is TGTGCCAGCAGGGACTCTTTAGAGGAGCTGTTTTTT.

In DNA form, the CDR3 reads TGTGCCAGCAGTGACCTCGGGACAGGGAACTCCTACGAGCAGTACTTC. Amino acids: CASSDLGTGNSYEQYF. This sequence joins TRBV25-1 and TRBJ2-7, with 9 bases identical to TRBD1. With V trimmed by 3 bases and J by 0 bases, 6 bases remained unmatched. The germline gives CDR1 MGHDK, CDR2 SYGVNS. CDR3 size: 16 residues.

V and J are TRBV9 and TRBJ1-2; the match to TRBD1 covers 7 bases. The V segment lost 3 bases and the J segment 8 bases; nucleotides outside the gene matches: 16. The germline gives CDR1 SGDLS, CDR2 YYNGEE. There are 16 residues in the CDR3. CDR3 sequence reads: CASSGPEGALREGYTF. The DNA for the CDR3 is TGTGCCAGCAGCGGCCCGGAGGGGGCGCTCCGAGAGGGCTACACCTTC.

The chain has TRBV28 and TRBJ1-2; D gene unclear. The CDR3 loop spans 13 amino acids. Germline CDR1 and CDR2: MDHEN and SYDVKM. The V end was cut by 1 base, the J end by 4 bases, with 7 bases between. The CDR3 DNA follows: TGTGCCAGCAGTTTATTACTTCTCTATGGCTACACCTTC. Translation gives CASSLLLLYGYTF.

The J gene is TRBJ1-1, the V gene TRBV5-1; D is uncertain. The CDR3 loop spans 14 amino acids. V was cut by 3 bases and J by 5 bases, with 14 bases left in between. Per the germline V gene, CDR1 is SGHRS and CDR2 is YFSETQ. This CDR3 is CASSSYSEVTEAFF. In nucleotides, the CDR3 is TGCGCCAGCAGCTCGTATTCGGAGGTAACTGAAGCTTTCTTT.

The chain recombines TRBV27 with TRBJ2-1; 12 bases are a match to TRBD2. CDR3 length equals 15 residues. Germline lookup yields CDR1 MNHEY and CDR2 SMNVEV (reference sequence). Trimming cost V 5 bases and J 4 bases; bases outside gene matches: 3. The CDR3 loop is CASSRGLAGYNEQFF. The CDR3 DNA follows: TGTGCCAGCAGTAGAGGACTAGCGGGATACAATGAGCAGTTCTTC.

J is TRBJ1-3 and V is TRBV7-9; D possibly corresponds to TRBD1 (5 bases). Per germline, CDR1 SEHNR and CDR2 FQNEAQ (reference sequence). The CDR3 extends over 14 amino acids. V dropped 4 bases and J dropped 0 bases, with 7 bases sitting between them. The CDR3 sequence is CASSSGGSGNTIYF. CDR3 nucleotide sequence: TGTGCCAGCAGCTCGGGGGGCTCTGGAAACACCATATATTTT.

V usage is TRBV6-5 and J usage is TRBJ2-3; TRBD2 matches 7 bases. Germline CDR1 MNHEY, CDR2 SVGAGI. The CDR3 runs 13 residues. V trimming: 7 bases; J trimming: 0 bases; junction bases outside the gene matches: 1. DNA for the CDR3: TGTGCCAGCACTAGCGGAAGCACAGATACGCAGTATTTT. Encoded protein: CASTSGSTDTQYF.

The rearrangement joins TRBV21-1 to TRBJ2-2; the table's D call TRBD1 went unverified against the DNA. TRBV21-1 represents a pseudogene. There are 15 residues in the CDR3. DNA for the CDR3: TGTGCCAGCAGCAAAGGTGGACAGAACACCGGGGAGCTGTTTTTT. Translated: CASSKGGQNTGELFF.

The J gene is TRBJ2-7, the V gene TRBV7-6; D gene ambiguous. The CDR3 totals 12 residues. Germline values: CDR1 SGHVS, CDR2 FNYEAQ. V lost 5 bases, J lost 4 bases, and 9 bases lay in between. In DNA, the CDR3 is TGTGCCAGCAGCCCGAATACTTACGAGCAGTACTTC. It yields the protein CASSPNTYEQYF.

The J gene is TRBJ1-5, the V gene TRBV20-1; 8 bases align to TRBD1. The CDR3 sequence is 14 residues long. Germline CDR1 reads DFQATT; CDR2 reads SNEGSKA (reference sequence). V was clipped by 3 bases and J by 5 bases; unmatched bases: 6. The CDR3 region has the DNA TGCAGTGCTAGTTCGGACAGGGAGGATCAGCCCCAGCATTTT. It codes for CSASSDREDQPQHF.

Notes on this clone: A read error may account for a junction end that differs from germline. The chain joins TRBV11-2 to TRBJ2-1; 8 bases are a match to TRBD1. Germline CDR1 is SGHAT and CDR2 is FQNNGV. The length of the CDR3 is 15 residues. The CDR3 nucleotides are TGTGCCAGCAGCTTATCAGGGGGCTCCCACAATGAGCAGTTCTTC. It encodes CASSLSGGSHNEQFF.

The J gene is TRBJ2-5, the V gene TRBV4-1; D is ambiguous. Germline V gives CDR1 MGHRA, CDR2 YSYEKL. The CDR3 is 13 amino acids. Deletions cut 4 bases from V and 4 bases from J, with 10 bases between. The CDR3 coding sequence is TGCGCCAGCAGCCGCCGTAGCCTAGAGACCCAGTACTTC. Encoded protein: CASSRRSLETQYF.

The rearrangement links TRBV21-1 to TRBJ2-1; the D call TRBD2 from the table was never checked on the DNA. TRBV21-1 is a documented pseudogene. This CDR3 is 14 amino acids long. CDR3 amino acids: CASSKRGGAGEQFF. The CDR3 coding sequence is TGTGCCAGCAGCAAACGGGGGGGGGCCGGTGAGCAGTTCTTC.

This clone has more than one count but fewer than ten. The CDR3 here is CASSLPGKETQYF. Here the CDR3 DNA reads TGTGCCAGCAGCCTACCGGGGAAAGAGACCCAGTACTTC. The V call is TRBV5-5, the J call TRBJ2-5, with TRBD2 as a possible D gene (5 bases). The CDR3 runs 13 residues. V was shortened by 4 bases and J by 3 bases, with 10 bases between the two germline ends. Germline V gene sequence: CDR1 SGHKS, CDR2 YYEKEE (reference sequence). Using reference TRBV5-5 and TRBJ2-5 for the parts outside the CDR3, the full variable domain is DAGVTQSPTHLIKTRGQQVTLRCSPISGHKSVSWYQQVLGQGPQFIFQYYEKEERGRGNFPDRFSARQFPNYSSELNVNALLLGDSALYLCASSLPGKETQYFGPGTRLLVL.

The rearrangement links TRBV7-2 to TRBJ1-3, with 8 bases identical to TRBD1. V trimming: 0 bases; J trimming: 4 bases; junction bases outside the gene matches: 11. The germline CDR1 and CDR2 sequences are SGHTA and FQGNSA. CDR3 length equals 18 residues. This chain's CDR3 is CASSLAPRQGAQGNTIYF. CDR3 nucleotides: TGTGCCAGCAGCTTAGCCCCCCGGCAGGGGGCGCAAGGAAACACCATATATTTT. Using reference TRBV7-2 and TRBJ1-3 for the parts outside the CDR3, the full variable domain is GAGVSQSPSNKVTEKGKDVELRCDPISGHTALYWYRQSLGQGLEFLIYFQGNSAPDKSGLPSDRFSAERTGGSVSTLTIQRTQQEDSAVYLCASSLAPRQGAQGNTIYFGEGSWLTVV.

The chain couples TRBV27 to TRBJ2-1; perhaps TRBD1 as D (8 bases). V was cut by 4 bases and J by 5 bases, with 21 bases left in between. This CDR3 comprises 17 residues. Germline assignment: CDR1 MNHEY and CDR2 SMNVEV (reference sequence). DNA for the CDR3: TGTGCCAGCAGTTCCGGGGGGAACCAGGGGGCCCACAATGAGCAGTTCTTC. It yields the protein CASSSGGNQGAHNEQFF.

The chain is built from TRBV6-6 and TRBJ2-5; tentatively, D is TRBD1 (6 bases). Per the germline V gene, CDR1 is MNHNY and CDR2 is SVGAGI (reference sequence). Trimming took 4 bases from V and 2 from J, leaving 14 bases between them. CDR3 length: 15 residues. CDR3 amino acids: CASSSRGLTQETQYF. The CDR3 DNA follows: TGTGCCAGCAGTTCCAGGGGTTTGACACAAGAGACCCAGTACTTC.

V usage is TRBV21-1 and J usage is TRBJ1-6; TRBD1 is taken as the D call from the table, unchecked against the DNA. TRBV21-1 is marked as a pseudogene. The length of the CDR3 is 15 residues. The CDR3 DNA sequence: TGTGCCAGCAGCGGGCCAGAGTGGGTCCGCTCACCCCTCCACTTT. Translated: CASSGPEWVRSPLHF.

This chain connects TRBV4-3 to TRBJ1-2; D remains ambiguous. V lost 1 base and J 6 bases, leaving 9 bases between the germline ends. This CDR3 has 13 amino acids. Germline values: CDR1 LGHNA, CDR2 YSLEER. The CDR3 DNA is TGCGCCAGCAGCCAAGGGTACGGGAATGGCTACACCTTC. This codes for CASSQGYGNGYTF.

This chain uses TRBV28 with TRBJ1-1, with D unclear. V lost 3 bases and J 5 bases, leaving 13 bases between the germline ends. Germline CDR1 MDHEN, CDR2 SYDVKM. The CDR3 runs to 14 residues. DNA of the CDR3: TGTGCCAGCAGTTTTCAGGCAGGAGGAACTGAAGCTTTCTTT. Translated: CASSFQAGGTEAFF.

This chain connects TRBV6-5 to TRBJ1-6; D gene uncertain. V was cut by 6 bases and J by 9 bases, with 12 bases left in between. Germline loops: CDR1 MNHEY, CDR2 SVGAGI. CDR3 length: 13 amino acids. In DNA, the CDR3 is TGTGCCAGCAGAACACCTCGGGGTTCACCCCTCCACTTT. The encoded protein is CASRTPRGSPLHF.

This clone was detected only a few times. CDR3 nucleotides: TGCAGCGTTGCTTACGGGGGGAGCACAGATACGCAGTATTTT. Its protein is CSVAYGGSTDTQYF. The chain combines TRBV29-1 with TRBJ2-3; 7 nucleotides match TRBD2. CDR3 size: 14 residues. Germline V gene data show CDR1 as SQVTM and CDR2 as ANQGSEA. The V gene end was trimmed by 4 bases and the J gene end by 0 bases; junction bases not matched to a gene: 4.

The rearrangement links TRBV7-2 to TRBJ2-2; 7 nucleotides line up with TRBD2. This CDR3 has 15 amino acids. Germline V gene data show CDR1 as SGHTA and CDR2 as FQGNSA. V gave up 3 bases and J gave up 7 bases; unmatched junction bases: 8. DNA for the CDR3: TGTGCCAGCAGCTTGGGGGGGACGGCCGTCGGGGAGCTGTTTTTT. Translating gives CASSLGGTAVGELFF.

In this sample, this clone turned up once. The chain recombines TRBV30 with TRBJ1-5; D is undetermined. Between the trimmed V and J ends, which lost 2 bases and 0 bases, there was a span of 2 bases. Germline CDR1 reads GTSNPN; CDR2 reads SVGIG (reference sequence). The CDR3 covers 12 residues. The CDR3 DNA reads TGTGCCTGGAGTTATAGCAATCAGCCCCAGCATTTT. Its translation is CAWSYSNQPQHF.

The chain joins TRBV5-6 to TRBJ1-6; a possible D gene is TRBD1 (5 bases). This CDR3 comprises 15 residues. Trimming pared 4 bases from V and 6 bases from J, leaving 14 bases between. Germline V gene sequence: CDR1 SGHDT, CDR2 YYEEEE. The DNA for the CDR3 is TGTGCCAGCAGCCCACCAGGGTCCGCTAATTCACCCCTCCACTTT. It yields the protein CASSPPGSANSPLHF.

This chain links TRBV6-5 with TRBJ1-2; 8 nucleotides agree with TRBD1. Germline V CDR1 and CDR2: MNHEY, SVGAGI. V lost 6 bases to trimming and J lost 3 bases; unmatched junction nucleotides: 9. This CDR3 comprises 15 residues. The CDR3: CASSNRDRSYYGYTF. In nucleotides, the CDR3 is TGTGCCAGCAGCAACCGGGACAGGTCTTACTATGGCTACACCTTC.